This TCR beta chain derives from a study of T cell repertoires in cytomegalovirus infection. About the study: HLA-B-restricted CMV epitopes that are well studied were used alongside recently identified HLA-C-restricted ones. CMV infection together with matching HLA type was indicated by public TCR beta signatures.

In TCRdb, the reads were re-called with MiXCR into one record per CDR3 protein. The top ten clones hold approximately 13% of a sample with 700,000 to 850,000 distinct CDR3 sequences, 32% of them seen once. General study results and limits: Cumulative public TCR beta family frequency identified carriers of CMV plus the relevant HLA. The ex vivo response was dominated by HLA-C-restricted CMV-specific TCR beta clonotypes.

Germline V gene sequence: CDR1 SGHVT, CDR2 SQSDAQ. V shed 6 bases and J shed 1 base, with 9 bases lying between them. The CDR3 is made up of 14 amino acids. This clonotype was picked up a small number of times. Its antigen remains unknown. The chain employs TRBV7-4 and TRBJ2-2; D call uncertain. The origin of this receptor is a human donor in good health (CMV status not recorded). Some clones in this sample may be carry-over from other donors' samples. Sequences were derived from cultured CD8+ T cells from PBMCs, sampled from culture after CMV antigen stimulation. The CDR3 is CASSPTLNTGELFF. Written as DNA, the CDR3 is TGTGCCAGCAGTCCCACTTTGAACACCGGGGAGCTGTTTTTT.